These 21 T cell receptor beta chains were sequenced from one sample in a study of T cells in Graves' hyperthyroidism and ophthalmopathy. Amplified regions were TCR beta CDR3 sequences from RNA transcripts. The primer set for the first-round RT-PCR of the TCR CDR3 was HTBI. Via MiXCR, TCRdb re-called the multiplex PCR reads, giving one row per CDR3 protein. Of over 250,000 distinct CDR3 sequences listed, about 25% are singletons. Input material: blood. The receptors come from a man in his forties or fifties with Graves' hyperthyroidism that later progressed to Graves' ophthalmopathy.

This clonotype was seen many times. This chain connects TRBV6-1 to TRBJ1-2; 11 bases are a match to TRBD1. The CDR3 consists of 13 residues. V lost 6 bases and J lost 7; bases outside the gene matches: 4. The V gene's germline CDR1 is MNHNS and CDR2 SASEGT. The chain's CDR3 is CASSRTGGGGYTF. CDR3 bases: TGTGCCAGCAGCCGGACAGGGGGCGGTGGCTACACCTTC.

This clonotype was recorded at least ten times. V usage is TRBV6-1 and J usage is TRBJ1-1, with D unresolved. Germline V gene sequence: CDR1 MNHNS, CDR2 SASEGT. The CDR3 runs to 14 residues. V gave up 8 bases and J gave up 2 bases, with 15 bases separating them. This chain's CDR3 is CASGWRRLNTEAFF. The CDR3 DNA reads TGTGCCAGCGGGTGGCGGCGACTAAACACTGAAGCTTTCTTT.

The chain uses TRBV12-3 or TRBV12-4 and TRBJ1-5, with 9 bases lining up with TRBD1. The V segment lost 5 bases and the J segment 7 bases; nucleotides outside the gene matches: 12. The CDR3 runs 16 residues. The CDR3, as DNA: TGTGCCAGCAGTCCGCGAACAGGGGGCGTCGGACAGCCCCAGCATTTT. This encodes CASSPRTGGVGQPQHF.

The CDR3 region has the DNA TGTGCCAGCAGTTCGGCAGGGCTTGGTGAAGCTTTCTTT. Residues: CASSSAGLGEAFF. J is TRBJ1-1 and V is TRBV12-3 or TRBV12-4; TRBD1 might be the D (5 bases). V dropped 4 bases and J dropped 7 bases, with 13 bases sitting between them. There are 13 residues in the CDR3.

This clonotype has at least ten counts. J is TRBJ2-7 and V is TRBV10-3; D is perhaps TRBD1 (10 bases). The germline V and J ends were trimmed by 5 bases and 3 bases, with 35 bases remaining between them. The germline gives CDR1 ENHRY, CDR2 SYGVKD. The CDR3 loop spans 21 amino acids. The CDR3 nucleotides are TGTGCCATCAGTCCCGGGACAGGGGCTAGCGGGACCCAACAAACTCTCTACGAGCAGTACTTC. It specifies CAISPGTGASGTQQTLYEQYF.

This chain links TRBV27 with TRBJ1-2, with D possibly TRBD1 on 5 matching bases. Trimming stripped 3 bases from V and 7 bases from J, with 18 bases between. CDR1 and CDR2 from the germline V gene are MNHEY and SMNVEV (reference sequence). The CDR3 is made up of 15 amino acids. The CDR3 DNA reads as TGTGCCAGCAGTTTGCAGACGGCCGGGAGGGGTGGCTACACCTTC. Translating it yields CASSLQTAGRGGYTF.

The sample holds many counts of this clonotype. This rearrangement joins TRBV7-2 to TRBJ1-5; 10 positions match TRBD1. V was clipped by 4 bases and J by 4 bases; unmatched bases: 4. This CDR3 comprises 15 residues. CDR1 and CDR2 (germline): SGHTA, FQGNSA. CDR3 protein: CASSSGTGENQPQHF. Written as DNA, the CDR3 is TGTGCCAGCAGCTCCGGGACAGGGGAAAATCAGCCCCAGCATTTT.

J is TRBJ2-7 and V is TRBV7-3, with D unresolved. Trimming took 5 bases from V and 3 from J, leaving 11 bases between them. Germline V gives CDR1 SGHTA, CDR2 FQGTGA. CDR3 length: 13 amino acids. Written as DNA, the CDR3 is TGTGCCAGCAGCGTCGATATCAGCTACGAGCAGTACTTC. This translates into CASSVDISYEQYF.

This clonotype was counted many times. V gene TRBV4-1 combines with J gene TRBJ1-2; no reliable D call. This CDR3 has 14 residues. V was trimmed by 2 bases and J by 7 bases, leaving 14 bases between them. Per germline, CDR1 MGHRA and CDR2 YSYEKL. CDR3 amino acids: CASSQQWGAGGYTF. The CDR3 bases are TGCGCCAGCAGCCAACAGTGGGGAGCGGGTGGCTACACCTTC.

This clonotype showed up many times. This chain connects TRBV20-1 to TRBJ1-5; D unresolved. Germline V gene lookup returns CDR1 DFQATT and CDR2 SNEGSKA (reference sequence). The CDR3 runs 13 residues. Between the trimmed V and J ends, which lost 8 bases and 0 bases, there was a span of 11 bases. The CDR3 loop is CSSSGDSNQPQHF. The CDR3 nucleotides are TGCAGTTCGTCCGGGGATAGCAATCAGCCCCAGCATTTT.

This clonotype was found once. The rearrangement links TRBV7-3 to TRBJ1-5, with no clear D. The CDR3 spans 13 residues. Germline lookup yields CDR1 SGHTA and CDR2 FQGTGA. V lost 1 base and J lost 9, with 10 bases in between. DNA for the CDR3: TGTGCCAGCAGCTTAAATTGGAATGCGCCCCAGCATTTT. Translated: CASSLNWNAPQHF.

This clonotype has ten or more counts. The gene calls are TRBV3-1 and TRBJ2-5, with D tentatively TRBD1 (6 bases). This CDR3 is 15 amino acids long. V was clipped by 4 bases and J by 7 bases, with 19 bases between them. In germline, CDR1 is LGHDT, CDR2 YNNKEL (reference sequence). This CDR3 is CASSPQGARDTTQYF. CDR3 in DNA: TGTGCCAGCAGCCCTCAAGGGGCCAGGGACACGACCCAGTACTTC.

The gene calls are TRBV2 and TRBJ1-1; the D is unclear. This CDR3 spans 11 amino acids. Germline lookup yields CDR1 SNHLY and CDR2 FYNNEI. Trimming pared 10 bases from V and 4 bases from J, leaving 10 bases between. DNA for the CDR3: TGTGCCACCCCTGACGGCACTGAAGCTTTCTTT. This sequence encodes CATPDGTEAFF. Drawing the rest from reference TRBV2 and TRBJ1-1, the complete variable domain is EPEVTQTPSHQVTQMGQEVILRCVPISNHLYFYWYRQILGQKVEFLVSFYNNEISEKSEIFDDQFSVERPDGSNFTLKIRSTKLEDSAMYFCATPDGTEAFFGQGTRLTVV.

Ten or more counts support this clonotype. The chain employs TRBV5-6 and TRBJ1-1; 7 positions match TRBD1. Looked up from germline, CDR1 is SGHDT and CDR2 is YYEEEE. This CDR3 has 12 amino acids. J lost 11 bases, V lost 4 bases, and 8 bases had no gene match. The CDR3 DNA sequence: TGTGCCAGCAGCATCCGGGACAGTCTCGCTTTCTTT. Amino acids: CASSIRDSLAFF. Based on the CDR3 plus reference TRBV5-6 and TRBJ1-1, the full variable domain is DAGVTQSPTHLIKTRGQQVTLRCSPKSGHDTVSWYQQALGQGPQFIFQYYEEEERQRGNFPDRFSGHQFPNYSSELNVNALLLGDSALYLCASSIRDSLAFFGQGTRLTVV.

A few counts support this clonotype. The rearrangement joins TRBV29-1 to TRBJ1-1; D unclear. The germline V gene encodes CDR1 SQVTM and CDR2 ANQGSEA. V lost 4 bases and J 5 bases, leaving 17 bases between the germline ends. The CDR3 spans 14 residues. CDR3 bases: TGCAGCGTTGCCTCTTCGACCGCCGGTACTGAAGCTTTCTTT. Protein product: CSVASSTAGTEAFF.

The chain is built from TRBV20-1 and TRBJ1-5; possible D gene TRBD1, 6 bases. Germline V gene data show CDR1 as DFQATT and CDR2 as SNEGSKA (reference sequence). Trimming shortened V by 0 bases and J by 2 bases, and 11 bases separated the two germline ends. This CDR3 spans 15 amino acids. The CDR3 nucleotides are TGCAGTGCTAGAGACCCGGGACATCGCAATCAGCCCCAGCATTTT. This translates into CSARDPGHRNQPQHF.

Many counts were recorded for this clonotype. The J gene is TRBJ1-2, the V gene TRBV12-3 or TRBV12-4; no firm D call. With 7 bases removed from V and 4 bases from J, the gap between germline ends came to 13 bases. This CDR3 comprises 13 residues. The CDR3, as DNA: TGTGCCAGCACCCTATATGTCGCCTATGGCTACACCTTC. Amino acids: CASTLYVAYGYTF.

CDR3 protein: CATTCPSDRNYGYTF. The CDR3 coding sequence is TGTGCCACGACTTGCCCTTCGGACCGTAACTATGGCTACACCTTC. The rearrangement joins TRBV12-3 or TRBV12-4 to TRBJ1-2; D is unresolved. Trimming pared 10 bases from V and 1 base from J, leaving 19 bases between. This CDR3 has 15 amino acids.

This sequence joins TRBV6-2 or TRBV6-3 and TRBJ1-2; tentatively, D is TRBD1 (6 bases). Trimming removed 6 bases from V and 7 bases from J, with 18 bases in between. There are 14 residues in the CDR3. The germline CDR1 and CDR2 sequences are MNHEY and SVGEGT. The CDR3 is CASSLPRTAFGYTF. For the CDR3, the DNA is TGTGCCAGCAGCTTACCACGGACAGCATTTGGCTACACCTTC.

The chain recombines TRBV28 with TRBJ1-1; tentative D call: TRBD1 (5 bases). Germline V gene data show CDR1 as MDHEN and CDR2 as SYDVKM. CDR3 length equals 14 residues. Trimming shortened V by 6 bases and J by 2 bases, and 13 bases separated the two germline ends. The CDR3: CASRGELRNTEAFF. Written as DNA, the CDR3 is TGTGCCAGCAGAGGGGAATTGAGAAACACTGAAGCTTTCTTT.

CDR3 in amino acids: CASSPGQGAMVNIQYF. The CDR3 bases are TGTGCCAGCTCACCTGGACAGGGGGCCATGGTAAACATTCAGTACTTC. The chain links TRBV18 to TRBJ2-4; 11 positions agree with TRBD1. CDR1 and CDR2 from the germline V gene are KGHSH and LQKENI. CDR3 length equals 16 residues. With 3 bases clipped from V and 6 bases from J, the junction kept 7 bases outside the gene matches.